This entry is about one T cell receptor beta chain. Its antigen remains unidentified. Per the germline V gene, CDR1 is DFQATT and CDR2 is SNEGSKA (reference sequence). V shed 3 bases, J shed 4 bases, and the junction held 13 bases outside the gene matches. The CDR3 is 16 amino acids. RNA transcripts were the template, and TCR beta CDR3 regions were amplified from them. Second-round multiplex PCR came after first-round RT-PCR with HTBI primers. TCRdb itself ran the multiplex PCR reads through MiXCR, one entry per CDR3 protein. The table includes about 370,000 distinct CDR3 sequences, approximately 20% detected once. This sample was included in a study of Graves' ophthalmopathy and Graves' hyperthyroidism. General study points: Blood contained most expanded thyroid clonotypes exceeding 0.001 frequency.

The clonotype was recovered from a woman aged 18 to 35 with Graves' ophthalmopathy. Specimen: peripheral blood. This chain joins TRBV20-1 and TRBJ2-7, with 9 nucleotides matching TRBD2. The CDR3 region is CSASGLAGSSEYEQYF. For the CDR3, the DNA is TGCAGTGCTAGCGGGCTAGCGGGGTCTAGCGAATACGAGCAGTACTTC.